This TCR beta chain was observed in a study of blood T cell repertoires in COVID-19. This clone was detected only a few times. In the source study's methods: The assay estimated nucleated cells by amplifying reference gene primers. The data were produced by immunoSEQ multiplex PCR, yet TCRdb's version contains in-frame clones alone and is incomplete. V, J and clone size are those of that table, while D and trimming were read from the DNA. This table has a few hundred thousand clones, roughly 80% appearing once. The age range of participants was 18 to 89 years, with residence in some 25 US areas. Cohort placement rested on clinical history that participants reported themselves. What the recovered Cohort 3 donors had was two negative PCRs, clearance, or symptom resolution. The length of the CDR3 is 14 residues. Looked up from germline, CDR1 is SGHTA and CDR2 is FQGNSA. Trimming removed 5 bases from V and 3 bases from J; junction bases left unmatched: 6.

This clonotype was obtained from a woman aged 50 to 60 who had recovered from COVID-19. The V and J genes are TRBV7-2 and TRBJ1-2, with 7 bases matching TRBD1. Material: PBMCs or T cells enriched from blood (not recorded which). The CDR3 protein is CASSLRQGDYGYTF. The CDR3 DNA sequence: TGTGCCAGCAGCCTCCGACAGGGCGACTATGGCTACACCTTC.